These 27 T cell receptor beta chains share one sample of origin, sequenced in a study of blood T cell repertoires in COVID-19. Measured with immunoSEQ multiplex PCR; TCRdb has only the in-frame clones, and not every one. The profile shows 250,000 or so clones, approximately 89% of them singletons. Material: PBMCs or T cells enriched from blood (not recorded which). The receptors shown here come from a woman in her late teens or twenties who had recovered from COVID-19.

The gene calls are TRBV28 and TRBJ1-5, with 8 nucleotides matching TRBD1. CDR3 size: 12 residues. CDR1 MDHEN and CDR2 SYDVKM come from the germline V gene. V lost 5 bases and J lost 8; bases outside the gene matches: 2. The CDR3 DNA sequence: TGTGCCAGCAGTATGACAGGGGAGCCCCAGCATTTT. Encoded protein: CASSMTGEPQHF.

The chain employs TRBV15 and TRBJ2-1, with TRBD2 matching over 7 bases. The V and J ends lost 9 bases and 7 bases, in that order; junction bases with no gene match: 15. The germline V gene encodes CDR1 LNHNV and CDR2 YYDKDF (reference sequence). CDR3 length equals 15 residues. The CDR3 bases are TGTGCCACGAGGCCTAGCGGAGGTCATCGGAATGAGCAGTTCTTC. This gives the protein CATRPSGGHRNEQFF.

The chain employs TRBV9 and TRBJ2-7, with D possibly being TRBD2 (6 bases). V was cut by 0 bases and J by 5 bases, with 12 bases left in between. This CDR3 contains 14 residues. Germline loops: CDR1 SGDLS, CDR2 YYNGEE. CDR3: CASSVAAGLDEQYF. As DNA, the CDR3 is TGTGCCAGCAGCGTAGCCGCGGGGCTCGACGAGCAGTACTTC.

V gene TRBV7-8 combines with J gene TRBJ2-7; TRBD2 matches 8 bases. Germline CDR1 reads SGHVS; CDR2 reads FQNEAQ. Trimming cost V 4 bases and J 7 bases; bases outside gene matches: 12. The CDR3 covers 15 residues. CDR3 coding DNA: TGTGCCAGCAGCTCCTCCGGGACTAGGGGACGAGAGCAGTACTTC. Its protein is CASSSSGTRGREQYF.

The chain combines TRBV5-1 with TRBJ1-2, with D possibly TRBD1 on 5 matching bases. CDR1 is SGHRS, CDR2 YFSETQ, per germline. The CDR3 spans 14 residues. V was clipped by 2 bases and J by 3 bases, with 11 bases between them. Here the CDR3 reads CASSFWGGDYGYTF. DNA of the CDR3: TGCGCCAGCAGCTTTTGGGGGGGAGACTATGGCTACACCTTC.

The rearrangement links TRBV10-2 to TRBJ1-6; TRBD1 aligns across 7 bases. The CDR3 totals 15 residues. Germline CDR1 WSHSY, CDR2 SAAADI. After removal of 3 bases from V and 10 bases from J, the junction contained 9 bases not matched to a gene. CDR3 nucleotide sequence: TGCGCCAGCAGTGACGGACAGGTTAGAAACTCACCCCTCCACTTT. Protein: CASSDGQVRNSPLHF.

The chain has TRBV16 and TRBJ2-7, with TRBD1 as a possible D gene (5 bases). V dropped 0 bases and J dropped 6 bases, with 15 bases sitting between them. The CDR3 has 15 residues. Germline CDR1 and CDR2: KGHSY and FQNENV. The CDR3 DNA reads TGTGCCAGCAGCCAATCTGGCCGGGTAGGGGCCGAGCAGTACTTC. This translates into CASSQSGRVGAEQYF.

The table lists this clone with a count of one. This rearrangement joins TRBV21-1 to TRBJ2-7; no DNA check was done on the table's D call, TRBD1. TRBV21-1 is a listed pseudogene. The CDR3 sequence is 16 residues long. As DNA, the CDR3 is TGTGCCAGCAGCGCCCCTCCGGGACAGGGGCGGGGAGAGCAGTACTTC. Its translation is CASSAPPGQGRGEQYF.

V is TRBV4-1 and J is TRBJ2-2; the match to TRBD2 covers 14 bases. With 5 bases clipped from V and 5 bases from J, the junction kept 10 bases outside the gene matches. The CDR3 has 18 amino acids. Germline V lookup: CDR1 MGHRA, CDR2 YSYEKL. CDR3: CASSTLTSGRVGTGELFF. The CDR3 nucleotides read TGCGCCAGCAGCACCCTGACTAGCGGGAGGGTGGGGACCGGGGAGCTGTTTTTT.

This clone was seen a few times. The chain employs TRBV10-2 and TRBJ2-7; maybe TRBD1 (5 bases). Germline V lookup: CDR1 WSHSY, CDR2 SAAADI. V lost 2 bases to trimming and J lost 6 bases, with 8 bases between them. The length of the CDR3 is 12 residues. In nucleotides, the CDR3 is TGCGCCAGCAGTGAGACCAGGGCCGAGCAGTACTTC. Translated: CASSETRAEQYF.

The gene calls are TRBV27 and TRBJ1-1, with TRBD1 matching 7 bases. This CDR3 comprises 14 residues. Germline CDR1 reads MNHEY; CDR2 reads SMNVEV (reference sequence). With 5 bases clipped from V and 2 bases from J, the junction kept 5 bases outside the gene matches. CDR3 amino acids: CASSDRAPNTEAFF. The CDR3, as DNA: TGTGCCAGCAGTGACAGGGCCCCCAACACTGAAGCTTTCTTT.

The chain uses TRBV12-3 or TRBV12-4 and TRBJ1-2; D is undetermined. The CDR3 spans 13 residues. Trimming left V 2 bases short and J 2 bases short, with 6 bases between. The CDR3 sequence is CASSLLANYGYTF. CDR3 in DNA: TGTGCCAGCAGTTTATTAGCGAACTATGGCTACACCTTC.

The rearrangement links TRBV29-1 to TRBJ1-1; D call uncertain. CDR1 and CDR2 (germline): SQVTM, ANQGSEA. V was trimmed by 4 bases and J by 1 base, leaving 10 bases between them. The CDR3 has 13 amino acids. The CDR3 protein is CSVVEQTNTEAFF. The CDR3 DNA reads TGCAGCGTTGTAGAACAGACGAACACTGAAGCTTTCTTT.

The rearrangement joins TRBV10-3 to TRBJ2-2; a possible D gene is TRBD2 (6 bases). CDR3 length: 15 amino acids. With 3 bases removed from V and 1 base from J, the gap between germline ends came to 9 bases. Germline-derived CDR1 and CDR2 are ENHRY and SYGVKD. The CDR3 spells CAISELAQNTGELFF. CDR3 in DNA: TGTGCCATCAGTGAACTAGCTCAGAACACCGGGGAGCTGTTTTTT.

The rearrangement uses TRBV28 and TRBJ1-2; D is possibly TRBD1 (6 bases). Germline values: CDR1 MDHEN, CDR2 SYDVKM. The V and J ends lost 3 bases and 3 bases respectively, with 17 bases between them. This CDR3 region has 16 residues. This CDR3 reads CASSFDLGGPDYGYTF. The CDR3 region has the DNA TGTGCCAGCAGTTTTGATTTGGGGGGGCCGGACTATGGCTACACCTTC.

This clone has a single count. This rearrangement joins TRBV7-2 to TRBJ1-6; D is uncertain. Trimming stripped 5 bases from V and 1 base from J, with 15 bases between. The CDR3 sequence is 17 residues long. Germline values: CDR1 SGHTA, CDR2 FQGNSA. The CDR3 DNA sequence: TGTGCCAGCAGCACCCGACCGGGGTTATCCTATAATTCACCCCTCCACTTT. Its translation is CASSTRPGLSYNSPLHF.

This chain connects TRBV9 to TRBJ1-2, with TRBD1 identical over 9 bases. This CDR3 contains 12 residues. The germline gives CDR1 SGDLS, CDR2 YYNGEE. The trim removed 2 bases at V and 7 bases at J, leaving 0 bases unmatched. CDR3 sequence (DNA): TGTGCCAGCAGCGTGACAGGGGGTGGCTACACCTTC. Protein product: CASSVTGGGYTF.

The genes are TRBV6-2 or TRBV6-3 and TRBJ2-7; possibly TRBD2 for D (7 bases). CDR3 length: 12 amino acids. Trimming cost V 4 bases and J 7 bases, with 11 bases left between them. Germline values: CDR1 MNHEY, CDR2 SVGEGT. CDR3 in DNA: TGTGCCAGCAGTTCCGGGGGGCGGGAGCAGTACTTC. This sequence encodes CASSSGGREQYF.

In nucleotides, the CDR3 is TGTGCCAGCAGCCCCGGGAACGGGGAATCTGGCTACACCTTC. It translates to CASSPGNGESGYTF. V and J are TRBV11-2 and TRBJ1-2, with D unclear. This CDR3 is built from 14 residues. Between the trimmed V and J ends, which lost 5 bases and 7 bases, there was a span of 17 bases. Looked up from germline, CDR1 is SGHAT and CDR2 is FQNNGV.

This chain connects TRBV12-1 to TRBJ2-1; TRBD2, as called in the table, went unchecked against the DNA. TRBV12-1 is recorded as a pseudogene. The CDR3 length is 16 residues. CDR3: CASTMTASGKINEQFF. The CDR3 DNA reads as TGTGCCAGCACCATGACGGCGAGCGGGAAGATCAATGAGCAGTTCTTC.

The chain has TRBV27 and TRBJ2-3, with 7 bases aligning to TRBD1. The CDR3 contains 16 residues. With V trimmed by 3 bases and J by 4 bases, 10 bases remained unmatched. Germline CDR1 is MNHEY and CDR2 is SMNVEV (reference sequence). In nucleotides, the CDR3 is TGTGCCAGCAGTTTCGGTCTTAGGGGGCTGGCAGATACGCAGTATTTT. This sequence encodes CASSFGLRGLADTQYF.

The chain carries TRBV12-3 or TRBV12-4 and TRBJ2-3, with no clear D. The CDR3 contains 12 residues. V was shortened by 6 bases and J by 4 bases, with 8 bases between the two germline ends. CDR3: CASSISADTQYF. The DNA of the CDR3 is TGTGCCAGCAGCATTTCGGCAGATACGCAGTATTTT.

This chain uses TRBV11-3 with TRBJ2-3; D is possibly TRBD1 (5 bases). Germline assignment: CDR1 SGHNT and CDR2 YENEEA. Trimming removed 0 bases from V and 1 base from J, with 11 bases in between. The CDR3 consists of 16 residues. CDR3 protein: CASSLEGRAGTDTQYF. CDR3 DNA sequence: TGTGCCAGCAGCTTAGAGGGCAGGGCCGGCACAGATACGCAGTATTTT.

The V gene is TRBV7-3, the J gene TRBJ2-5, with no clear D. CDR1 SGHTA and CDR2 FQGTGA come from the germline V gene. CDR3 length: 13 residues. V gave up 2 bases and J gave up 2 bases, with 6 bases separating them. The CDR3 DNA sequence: TGTGCCAGCAGCTTACGGTCACAAGAGACCCAGTACTTC. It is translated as CASSLRSQETQYF.

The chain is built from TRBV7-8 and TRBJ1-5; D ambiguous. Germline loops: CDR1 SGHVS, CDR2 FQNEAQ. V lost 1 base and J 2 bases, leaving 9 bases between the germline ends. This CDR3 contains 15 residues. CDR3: CASSLGRSGNQPQHF. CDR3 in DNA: TGTGCCAGCAGCTTAGGTCGGAGCGGCAATCAGCCCCAGCATTTT.

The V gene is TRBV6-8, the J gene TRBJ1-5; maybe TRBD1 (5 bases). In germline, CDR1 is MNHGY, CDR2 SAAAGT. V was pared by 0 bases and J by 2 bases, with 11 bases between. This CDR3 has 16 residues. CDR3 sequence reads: CASSYSGGVGNQPQHF. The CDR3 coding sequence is TGTGCCAGCAGTTACTCGGGGGGGGTAGGCAATCAGCCCCAGCATTTT.

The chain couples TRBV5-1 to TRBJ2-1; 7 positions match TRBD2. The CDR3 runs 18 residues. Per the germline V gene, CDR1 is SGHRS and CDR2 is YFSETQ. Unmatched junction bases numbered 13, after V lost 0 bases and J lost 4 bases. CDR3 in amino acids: CASSLGVSREGPYNEQFF. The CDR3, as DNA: TGCGCCAGCAGCTTGGGTGTGTCGAGGGAGGGCCCTTACAATGAGCAGTTCTTC.